These T cell receptor beta chains were read from a single sample in a study of vaccination effects on CD4 cells after COVID-19. Their cognate antigens are unknown. Assay: immunoSEQ multiplex PCR; the TCRdb copy retains only in-frame clones and omits some. The profile shows tens of thousands of clones, around 79% of them singletons. Sequenced material: CD4+ T cells from PBMCs cultured with SARS-CoV-2 spike peptides, taken before COVID-19 vaccination. The receptors were sampled from a human donor who received a COVID-19 vaccine. The CDR3 runs from the conserved cysteine through the conserved F or W.

j_call v_call cdr3_aa
TRBJ2-1 TRBV19 CASSGYRLPKQFF
TRBJ2-1 TRBV20-1 CSASFSSEQFF
TRBJ2-2 TRBV6-2/TRBV6-3 CASSNGQVTGELFF
TRBJ2-1 TRBV5-1 CASSLAPSGNNEQFF
TRBJ2-3 TRBV5-4 CASSFSGTDTQYF
TRBJ1-5 TRBV18 CASSPRQGGPQPQHF
TRBJ1-5 TRBV6-5 CASSYRGPDQPQHF
TRBJ2-1 TRBV24-1 CATSDPGQGGNEQFF
TRBJ2-2 TRBV5-1 CASKLGVDTGELFF
TRBJ2-3 TRBV6-5 CASRGQGGIDTQYF
TRBJ2-5 TRBV7-2 CASSSQRFQGETQYF
TRBJ2-4 TRBV5-1 CASSLDGAIENIQYF
TRBJ2-5 TRBV29-1 CSVESGGRGKTQYF
TRBJ2-2 TRBV12-3/TRBV12-4 CASSWTSESLPFF
TRBJ1-6 TRBV2 CASSGNNNSPLHF
TRBJ1-6 TRBV4-2 CASSQGQGASNSPLHF
TRBJ2-3 TRBV7-7 CASSPKAGANTDTQYF
TRBJ2-2 TRBV19 CASSILPRGNTGELFF